The source of this T cell receptor beta chain is a study of post-analysis software for immune sequencing data. Points on this clonotype: Its target is not known.

J gave up 6 bases and V 6 bases, and 15 bases lay outside the gene matches. The CDR3 contains 16 residues. Study results and limitations: The study found TRBV5-6, TRBV5-1 and TRBV20-1 among roughly 5 TRBV segments more frequent in patients than controls.

Prepared libraries of TCR beta cDNA carried unique molecular identifiers. TCRdb analysed the PCR reads with MiXCR anew, one entry per CDR3 protein. The table has about 620,000 distinct CDR3 sequences, about 44% seen once. This receptor was identified in a girl aged 5-17 years with multiple sclerosis. The sample taken for sequencing was blood. The chain employs TRBV12-3 or TRBV12-4 and TRBJ1-2; 8 bases are shared with TRBD1. For the CDR3, the DNA is TGTGCCAGCAGCCAGGGACAGGAAGGAAGGGAAAATGGCTACACCTTC. This codes for CASSQGQEGRENGYTF.